This paragraph reports one T cell receptor (beta chain). These data belong to a study of T cell clones after liver transplantation. At the level of the study: Blood was drawn pre-transplant, before withdrawal, and after full or failed withdrawal.

The CDR3 loop spans 15 amino acids. V lost 6 bases, J lost 0 bases, and 5 bases stayed unmatched. Germline values: CDR1 LNHDA, CDR2 SQIVND (reference sequence). Here immunoSEQ multiplex PCR was the method, and the copy in TCRdb shows in-frame clones only, minus some. Of roughly 100,000 clones detected, 84% appear once; the ten largest clones hold roughly 3.1%. The TCR was taken from a human patient who received a liver transplant. A subset of T cells may come from the graft donor. Source: CD4+ T cells from blood, taken approximately 45 months after liver transplant. This chain links TRBV19 with TRBJ2-3; 8 bases fit TRBD1. CDR3 sequence: CASRSRGPSTDTQYF. The CDR3 nucleotides read TGTGCCAGTAGAAGCAGGGGGCCTAGCACAGATACGCAGTATTTT.